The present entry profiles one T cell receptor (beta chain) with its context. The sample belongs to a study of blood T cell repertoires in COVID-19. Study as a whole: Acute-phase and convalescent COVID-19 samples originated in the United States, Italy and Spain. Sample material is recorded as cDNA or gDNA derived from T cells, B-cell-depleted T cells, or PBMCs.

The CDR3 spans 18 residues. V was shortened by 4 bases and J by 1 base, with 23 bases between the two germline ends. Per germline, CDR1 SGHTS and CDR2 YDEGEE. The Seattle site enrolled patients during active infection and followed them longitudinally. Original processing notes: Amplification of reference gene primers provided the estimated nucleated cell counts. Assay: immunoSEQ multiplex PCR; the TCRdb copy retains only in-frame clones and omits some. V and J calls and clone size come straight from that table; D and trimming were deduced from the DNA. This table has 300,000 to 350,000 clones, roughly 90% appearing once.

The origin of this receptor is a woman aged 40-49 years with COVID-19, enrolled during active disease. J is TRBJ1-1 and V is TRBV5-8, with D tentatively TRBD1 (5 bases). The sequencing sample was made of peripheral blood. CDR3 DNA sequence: TGTGCCAGCAGCCGAGCTTTGGGGGGTTCTCTCCCGAACACTGAAGCTTTCTTT. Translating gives CASSRALGGSLPNTEAFF.